The sequence of this TCR beta chain was determined in a study of immune heterogeneity within non-small cell lung tumors. The study's findings and limits: Both recurring identical dominant CDR3 beta clonotypes and site-unique high-frequency clones were observed across tumor sites within a patient.

As concerns this clonotype: Antigen unknown.

Bulk tumor genomic DNA (approximately 600 ng per sample) served as template. Each primary tumor yielded several biopsies, collected far apart from one another at surgery. Surgery that was curative in intent was performed on patients with untreated, newly diagnosed non-small cell lung cancer. A multiplex PCR containing 32 V primers and 13 J primers was used to amplify TCR beta CDR3. TCRdb passed the multiplex PCR reads through MiXCR, listing each CDR3 protein once. The data contain 6,700 or so distinct CDR3 sequences, about 20% of them singletons. The clonotype was recovered from a man between 70 and 80 years old with non-small cell lung cancer. Sequencing was carried out using lung tumor tissue.

As DNA, the CDR3 is TGTGCCACTTTCCGGTCGCAGCCCACTGAAGCTTTCTTT. Translation: CATFRSQPTEAFF. The chain joins TRBV6-1 to TRBJ1-1; D gene unclear. The CDR3 spans 13 residues. In germline, CDR1 is MNHNS, CDR2 SASEGT. Trimming took 10 bases from V and 4 from J, leaving 16 bases between them.